The 8 T cell receptor beta chains below all came from one sample that was sequenced in a study of identical twins. A single record per CDR3 protein comes from TCRdb applying MiXCR to the 5' RACE reads. The repertoire holds fewer than 450,000 distinct CDR3 sequences, with approximately 9.1% as singletons. The sample consisted of naive T cells sorted from blood. These receptors came from a woman in her forties or fifties in good health.

This clonotype was recorded many times. The CDR3 spells CATSDFPDRDEQFF. CDR3 DNA sequence: TGTGCCACCAGTGATTTCCCCGACAGGGATGAGCAGTTCTTC. The chain is built from TRBV24-1 and TRBJ2-1, with 7 bases that match TRBD1. Trimming took 1 base from V and 8 from J; bases not matched to a gene: 4. The CDR3 is 14 amino acids. CDR1 is KGHDR, CDR2 SFDVKD, per germline.

This clonotype was recorded at least ten times. This sequence joins TRBV4-1 and TRBJ2-2, with a tentative D call TRBD2 (6 bases). Per germline, CDR1 MGHRA and CDR2 YSYEKL. The CDR3 runs 16 residues. V was shortened by 0 bases and J by 7 bases, with 15 bases between the two germline ends. The CDR3: CASSQDLARVFGELFF. For the CDR3, the DNA is TGCGCCAGCAGCCAAGACCTAGCGAGAGTTTTCGGGGAGCTGTTTTTT.

There are many counts of this clonotype. J is TRBJ2-1 and V is TRBV4-1; 10 nucleotides align to TRBD2. Trimming removed 4 bases from V and 6 bases from J; junction bases left unmatched: 6. CDR3 length: 15 amino acids. Germline V gives CDR1 MGHRA, CDR2 YSYEKL. CDR3 residues: CASSLLGLAANEQFF. The CDR3 nucleotides read TGCGCCAGCAGCCTACTCGGACTAGCGGCCAATGAGCAGTTCTTC.

In its sample, this clonotype was seen a few times. The V call is TRBV14, the J call TRBJ2-3; TRBD2 matches 11 bases. Germline CDR1 SGHDN, CDR2 FVKESK. The V and J ends lost 0 bases and 2 bases, in that order; junction bases with no gene match: 4. This CDR3 comprises 17 residues. CDR3: CASSQDLAGGITDTQYF. The CDR3 coding sequence is TGTGCCAGCAGCCAAGATTTAGCGGGAGGGATCACAGATACGCAGTATTTT.

The genes are TRBV15 and TRBJ2-1, with a tentative D call TRBD1 (6 bases). Trimming removed 0 bases from V and 8 bases from J, with 14 bases in between. The CDR3 length is 15 residues. Germline V CDR1 and CDR2: LNHNV, YYDKDF (reference sequence). CDR3 loop: CATSRESTGNDEQFF. In nucleotides, the CDR3 is TGTGCCACCAGCAGAGAAAGTACAGGGAATGATGAGCAGTTCTTC.

In its sample, this clonotype was seen many times. V gene TRBV5-1 combines with J gene TRBJ2-2, with D tentatively TRBD1 or TRBD2 (5 bases each). V lost 3 bases and J 2 bases, leaving 14 bases between the germline ends. The CDR3 runs to 16 residues. Germline V gene data show CDR1 as SGHRS and CDR2 as YFSETQ. This chain's CDR3 is CASSSRGPSNTGELFF. In DNA form, the CDR3 reads TGCGCCAGCAGCTCGAGGGGCCCATCTAACACCGGGGAGCTGTTTTTT.

This chain uses TRBV27 with TRBJ2-4; possible D gene TRBD1, 5 bases. This CDR3 region has 14 residues. Per germline, CDR1 MNHEY and CDR2 SMNVEV (reference sequence). V shed 6 bases and J shed 1 base, with 10 bases lying between them. The CDR3 sequence: CASSKGVAKNIQYF. The CDR3 DNA is TGTGCCAGCAGCAAAGGGGTGGCCAAAAACATTCAGTACTTC.

In this sample, this clonotype turned up a few times. The chain employs TRBV6-5 and TRBJ2-3; 7 positions agree with TRBD2. CDR1 is MNHEY, CDR2 SVGAGI, per germline. The V segment lost 8 bases and the J segment 2 bases; nucleotides outside the gene matches: 13. CDR3 length: 16 residues. The CDR3 loop reads CASAHKAGEFTDTQYF. In nucleotides, the CDR3 is TGTGCCAGCGCGCATAAGGCGGGAGAATTCACAGATACGCAGTATTTT.